This T cell receptor (beta chain) was sequenced for a study of blood T cell repertoires in COVID-19. Study at large: Acute and convalescent COVID-19 samples came from the United States, Italy and Spain. T cells, B-cell-depleted T cells, or PBMCs supplied cDNA or gDNA.

As handled by the study authors: Cell counts per sample came from amplifying reference gene primers. The method was immunoSEQ multiplex PCR; TCRdb's version includes in-frame clones alone and lacks a portion of them. V, J and clone size were drawn from that table, and D and trimming were deduced from the DNA. The data contain approximately 45,000 clones, around 85% of them singletons. The V and J ends lost 4 bases and 4 bases, in that order; junction bases with no gene match: 7. The CDR3 is 14 residues long. Germline values: CDR1 SGHRS, CDR2 YFSETQ. This chain connects TRBV5-1 to TRBJ2-7; 8 nucleotides match TRBD1. This sequence was found in a human donor in a cohort sampled during active COVID-19. Specimen: peripheral blood. The CDR3 bases are TGCGCCAGCAGCCAAGGACAGGGAACGTACGAGCAGTACTTC. Amino acid sequence: CASSQGQGTYEQYF.